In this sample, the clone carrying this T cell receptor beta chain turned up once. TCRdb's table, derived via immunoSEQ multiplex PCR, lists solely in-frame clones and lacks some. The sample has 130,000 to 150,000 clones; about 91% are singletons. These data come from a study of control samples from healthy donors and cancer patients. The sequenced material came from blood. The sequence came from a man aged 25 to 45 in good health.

CDR3 DNA sequence: TGTGCCAGCAGCTTAGGGAGCGGGAAGTTAGATACGCAGTATTTT. Translation: CASSLGSGKLDTQYF. This rearrangement joins TRBV7-9 to TRBJ2-3, with 7 bases identical to TRBD2. Trimming took 1 base from V and 5 from J; bases not matched to a gene: 6. There are 15 residues in the CDR3. CDR1 and CDR2 (germline): SEHNR, FQNEAQ (reference sequence).